This note documents a single TCR beta chain sequence. The antigen it binds to is not known. No base quality values were provided; no much bigger clone lies one nucleotide off. One collaborating source in Seattle enrolled patients while the patients were actively infected and followed the patients over time throughout the course of disease. Whole blood was collected in K2EDTA tubes by collaborating institutions according to the institutions' own protocols. For TCRbeta analysis, collaborators shipped samples in one of three forms: frozen whole blood, isolated PBMCs, or DNA extracted from either of those sample types. The data belong to a study of blood T cell repertoires in COVID-19 (dated by TCRdb to the early 2020s). Turning to the overall study: The collaborator samples originated in the United States, Italy and Spain and spanned the acute and convalescent phases of COVID-19. Subjects who had been exposed to COVID-19, were actively infected with it, or had recovered from it provided the deeply sampled blood TCRbeta repertoires that made up the dataset. The repertoires were made available in a free public database intended to serve as a resource for research on the immune response to SARS-CoV-2. Nearly every sample came with metadata listing a de-identified subject ID, COVID-19 status, age in years and sex. The samples were drawn from two sources: the first 160 participants of the ongoing ImmuneRACE study, and fewer than 1,500 subjects contributed by 6 global collaborators. HLA class I and class II types, where available, came from metadata supplied by the sample provider rather than from assay-based typing. The prospective study material was composed of cDNA or gDNA derived from T cells, B-cell-depleted T cells, or PBMCs. On the study overall, not on this receptor specifically: How much clinical and demographic metadata was included differed by source and by participant, and the metadata was provided uncurated.

TCRbeta CDR3 regions were amplified from genomic DNA by means of the immunoSEQ Assay, a bias-controlled multiplex PCR. On the authors' methods: The number of nucleated cells in each sample was estimated by amplification of reference gene primers within the assay. To quantify the absolute abundance of each unique TCRbeta CDR3 rearrangement, sequence reads were collapsed and filtered. Productive Simpson clonality was computed per sample as the square root of Simpson's diversity index over productive rearrangements. TCRdb limited this immuneACCESS table to in-frame rearrangements with V and J called. A share of clones is missing; checked studies link under half to unresolved V genes, and the rest is unexplained. The V and J calls and clone size are taken from that table; D and trimming were inferred from the DNA. This sample holds more than 350,000 clones; roughly nine tenths were observed only once. Approximately 3% of the sample rests with the top ten.

The receptor was isolated from a woman aged 30 to 39 with COVID-19, enrolled during active disease. Material for sequencing was peripheral blood.

The DNA reads as follows: TGTGCCAGTAGTAGGGGGACAAGCTCCTACGAGCAGTACTTC. Translated, it gives CASSRGTSSYEQYF. Recombination joined TRBV19 with TRBJ2-7; the D gene is perhaps TRBD1, from 6 matching bases. As encoded in the germline V gene (reference sequence), CDR1 is LNHDA while CDR2 is SQIVND. The CDR3 starts with the cysteine, ends with the phenylalanine, and has 14 residues. CDR3 DNA only is kept here, 42 bases in frame from base 1. V is clipped by 4 bases and J by 0 bases, and the sequence between their germline boundaries is 10 bases long.